Shown below are 8 T cell receptor beta chains from a single sample sequenced in a study of radiotherapy plus CTLA-4 blockade in lung cancer. Repertoires were generated with immunoSEQ multiplex PCR, while TCRdb's copy carries only in-frame clones and drops some. The sample holds 24,000 or so clones, about three quarters seen once. Source: peripheral blood, taken from a patient treated with radiotherapy plus ipilimumab. These TCRs come from a human donor with non-small cell lung cancer who had stable disease on radiotherapy plus ipilimumab.

This clone was counted between two and nine times. The chain is built from TRBV4-3 and TRBJ2-2, with a tentative D call TRBD1 (6 bases). The length of the CDR3 is 16 residues. CDR1 is LGHNA and CDR2 is YSLEER in the germline V gene. The V end was cut by 4 bases, the J end by 1 base, with 13 bases between. CDR3 nucleotides: TGCGCCAGCAGCCCTAGGGGCAGGGGGAACACCGGGGAGCTGTTTTTT. This translates into CASSPRGRGNTGELFF.

Here the CDR3 reads CASSPRLARDTEAFF. CDR3 bases: TGTGCCAGCAGCCCAAGACTGGCTAGGGACACTGAAGCTTTCTTT. The chain uses TRBV11-2 and TRBJ1-1; D not certain. V lost 5 bases and J 3 bases, leaving 16 bases between the germline ends. Germline loops: CDR1 SGHAT, CDR2 FQNNGV. The CDR3 extends over 15 amino acids.

The chain recombines TRBV27 with TRBJ2-2; tentative D call: TRBD1 (6 bases). Germline V gene lookup returns CDR1 MNHEY and CDR2 SMNVEV (reference sequence). This CDR3 contains 16 residues. The V end lost 6 bases, the J end lost 0 bases, and 14 bases lay between the germline ends. The CDR3 bases are TGTGCCAGCAGACGCACCGGGACAACGAACACCGGGGAGCTGTTTTTT. This encodes CASRRTGTTNTGELFF.

The chain's CDR3 is CSVAFRGRGGYNEQFF. As DNA, the CDR3 is TGCAGCGTTGCCTTCCGCGGGCGCGGGGGGTACAATGAGCAGTTCTTC. The chain carries TRBV29-1 and TRBJ2-1; TRBD2 matches 8 bases. With V trimmed by 4 bases and J by 4 bases, 12 bases remained unmatched. This CDR3 has 16 amino acids. Per germline, CDR1 SQVTM and CDR2 ANQGSEA.

J is TRBJ2-3 and V is TRBV6-4; D possibly corresponds to TRBD1 (6 bases). In germline, CDR1 is MRHNA, CDR2 SNTAGT. V was pared by 6 bases and J by 6 bases, with 13 bases between. CDR3 length equals 13 residues. Here the CDR3 DNA reads TGTGCCAGCAGCCCTCAAAGGGGGGATACGCAGTATTTT. It encodes CASSPQRGDTQYF.

The rearrangement links TRBV6-5 to TRBJ2-7; TRBD1 matches 9 bases. The CDR3 contains 15 residues. Germline V lookup: CDR1 MNHEY, CDR2 SVGAGI. V dropped 7 bases and J dropped 1; count of bases not matched to a gene: 8. The CDR3 here is CASNPSGTGSYEQYF. The CDR3 DNA is TGTGCCAGCAATCCCTCAGGGACAGGGTCCTACGAGCAGTACTTC.

The CDR3 spells CASSQGGSADYEQYF. CDR3 nucleotide sequence: TGTGCCAGCAGCCAAGGTGGCTCCGCCGACTACGAGCAGTACTTC. The gene calls are TRBV5-4 and TRBJ2-7; D call uncertain. Germline-derived CDR1 and CDR2 are SGHNT and YYREEE (reference sequence). V was pared by 4 bases and J by 3 bases, with 17 bases between. CDR3 length: 15 amino acids.

V and J are TRBV4-2 and TRBJ2-1; possible D gene TRBD2, 5 bases. V lost 0 bases to trimming and J lost 2 bases, with 11 bases between them. The germline gives CDR1 LGHNA, CDR2 YNFKEQ. The CDR3 consists of 16 residues. CDR3 amino acids: CASSQDSSGPYNEQFF. CDR3 nucleotides: TGTGCCAGCAGCCAAGATAGCAGCGGACCCTACAATGAGCAGTTCTTC.